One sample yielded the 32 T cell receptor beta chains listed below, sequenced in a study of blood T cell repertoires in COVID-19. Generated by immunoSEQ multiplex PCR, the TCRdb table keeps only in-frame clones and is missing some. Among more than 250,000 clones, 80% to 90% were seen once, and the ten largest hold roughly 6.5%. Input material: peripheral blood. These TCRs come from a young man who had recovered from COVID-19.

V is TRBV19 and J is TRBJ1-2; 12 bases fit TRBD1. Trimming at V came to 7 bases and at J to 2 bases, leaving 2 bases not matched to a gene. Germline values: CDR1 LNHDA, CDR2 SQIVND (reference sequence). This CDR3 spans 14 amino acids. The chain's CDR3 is CASIGTGGNYGYTF. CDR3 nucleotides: TGTGCCAGTATCGGGACAGGGGGCAACTATGGCTACACCTTC.

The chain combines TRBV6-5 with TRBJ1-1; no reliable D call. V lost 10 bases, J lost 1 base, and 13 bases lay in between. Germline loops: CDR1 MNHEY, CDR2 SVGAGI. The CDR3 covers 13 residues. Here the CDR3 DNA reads TGTGCCACAACCCGGGAGGGGAACACTGAAGCTTTCTTT. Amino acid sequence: CATTREGNTEAFF.

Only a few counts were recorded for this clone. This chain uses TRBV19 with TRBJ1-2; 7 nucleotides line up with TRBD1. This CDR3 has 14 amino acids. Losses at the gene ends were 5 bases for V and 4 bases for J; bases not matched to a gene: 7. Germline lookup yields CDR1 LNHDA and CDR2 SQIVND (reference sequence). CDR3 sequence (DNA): TGTGCCAGTAGTTTCTGGGACAGTGGCTATGGCTACACCTTC. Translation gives CASSFWDSGYGYTF.

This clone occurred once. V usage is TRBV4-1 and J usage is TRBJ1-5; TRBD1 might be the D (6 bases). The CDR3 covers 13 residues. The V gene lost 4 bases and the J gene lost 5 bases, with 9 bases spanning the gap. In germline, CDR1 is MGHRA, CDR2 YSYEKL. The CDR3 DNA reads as TGCGCCAGCAGCCGACAGGCCGATCAGCCCCAGCATTTT. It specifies CASSRQADQPQHF.

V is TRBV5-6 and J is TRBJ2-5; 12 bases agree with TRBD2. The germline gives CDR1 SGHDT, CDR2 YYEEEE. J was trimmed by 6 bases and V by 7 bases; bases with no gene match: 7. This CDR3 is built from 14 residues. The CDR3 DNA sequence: TGTGCCAGCGCGACTAGCGGGAGTTCACAGACCCAGTACTTC. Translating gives CASATSGSSQTQYF.

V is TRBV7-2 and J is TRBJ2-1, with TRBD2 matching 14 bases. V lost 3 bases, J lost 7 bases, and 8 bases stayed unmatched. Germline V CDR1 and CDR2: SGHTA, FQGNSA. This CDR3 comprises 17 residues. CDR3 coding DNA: TGTGCCAGCAGCTTGCCCTCGACTAGCGGGAGGGCTAATGAGCAGTTCTTC. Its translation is CASSLPSTSGRANEQFF.

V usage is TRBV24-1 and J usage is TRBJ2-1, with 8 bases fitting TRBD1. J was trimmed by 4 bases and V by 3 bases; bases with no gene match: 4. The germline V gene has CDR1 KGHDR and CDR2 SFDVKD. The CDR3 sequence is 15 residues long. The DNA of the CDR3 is TGTGCCACCAGTGATAGGGGACAGGAGTACAATGAGCAGTTCTTC. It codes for CATSDRGQEYNEQFF.

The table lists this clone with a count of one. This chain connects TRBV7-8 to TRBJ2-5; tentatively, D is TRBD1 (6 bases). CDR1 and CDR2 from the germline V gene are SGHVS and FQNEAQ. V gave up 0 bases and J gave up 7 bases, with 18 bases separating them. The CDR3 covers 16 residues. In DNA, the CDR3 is TGTGCCAGCAGCTTAGCGCTGACAGGAGGCGGTGGGACCCAGTACTTC. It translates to CASSLALTGGGGTQYF.

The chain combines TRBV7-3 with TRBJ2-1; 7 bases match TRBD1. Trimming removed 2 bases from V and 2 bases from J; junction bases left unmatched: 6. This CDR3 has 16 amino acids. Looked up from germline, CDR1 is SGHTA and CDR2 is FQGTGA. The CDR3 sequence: CASSLVVGTAYNEQFF. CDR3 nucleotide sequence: TGTGCCAGCAGCTTAGTTGTGGGGACAGCCTACAATGAGCAGTTCTTC.

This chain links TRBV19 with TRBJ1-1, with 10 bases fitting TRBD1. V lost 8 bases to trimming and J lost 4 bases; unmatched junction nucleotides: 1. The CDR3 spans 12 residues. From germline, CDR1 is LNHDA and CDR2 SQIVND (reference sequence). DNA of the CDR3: TGTGCCAGTCGGGACAGGGGCACTGAAGCTTTCTTT. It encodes CASRDRGTEAFF.

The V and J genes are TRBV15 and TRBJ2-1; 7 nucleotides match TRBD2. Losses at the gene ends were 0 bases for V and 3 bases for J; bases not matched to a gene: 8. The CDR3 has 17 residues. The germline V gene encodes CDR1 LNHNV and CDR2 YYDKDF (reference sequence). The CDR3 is CATSRELAAMNYNEQFF. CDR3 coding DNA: TGTGCCACCAGCAGAGAGCTAGCGGCTATGAACTACAATGAGCAGTTCTTC.

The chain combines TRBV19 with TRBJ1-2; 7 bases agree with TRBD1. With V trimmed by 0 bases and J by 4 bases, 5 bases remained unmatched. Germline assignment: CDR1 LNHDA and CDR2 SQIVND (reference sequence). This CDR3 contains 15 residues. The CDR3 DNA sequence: TGTGCCAGTAGTATAGATAAAGCAGGGGGCTATGGCTACACCTTC. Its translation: CASSIDKAGGYGYTF.

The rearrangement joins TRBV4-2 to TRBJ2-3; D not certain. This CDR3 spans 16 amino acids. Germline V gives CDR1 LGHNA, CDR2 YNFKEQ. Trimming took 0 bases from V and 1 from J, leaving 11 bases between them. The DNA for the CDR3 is TGTGCCAGCAGCCAAGAAGCAACTCCTGGCACAGATACGCAGTATTTT. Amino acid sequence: CASSQEATPGTDTQYF.

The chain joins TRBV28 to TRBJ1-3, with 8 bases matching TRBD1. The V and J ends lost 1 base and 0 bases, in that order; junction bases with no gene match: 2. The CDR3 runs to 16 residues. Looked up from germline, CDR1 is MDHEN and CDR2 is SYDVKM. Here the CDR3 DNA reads TGTGCCAGCAGTTTATTCGGGACAGGCTCTGGAAACACCATATATTTT. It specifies CASSLFGTGSGNTIYF.

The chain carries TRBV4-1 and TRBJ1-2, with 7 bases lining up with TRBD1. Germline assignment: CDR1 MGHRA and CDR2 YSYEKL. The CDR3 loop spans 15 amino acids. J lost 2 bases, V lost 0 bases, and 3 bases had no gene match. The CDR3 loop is CASSQEETGNYGYTF. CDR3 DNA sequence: TGCGCCAGCAGCCAAGAAGAGACAGGGAACTATGGCTACACCTTC.

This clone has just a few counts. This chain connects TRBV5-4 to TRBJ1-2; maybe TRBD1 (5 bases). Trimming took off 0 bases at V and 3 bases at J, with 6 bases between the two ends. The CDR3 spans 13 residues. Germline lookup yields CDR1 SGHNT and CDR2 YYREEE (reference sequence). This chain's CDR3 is CASSLAGDYGYTF. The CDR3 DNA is TGTGCCAGCAGCTTGGCGGGGGACTATGGCTACACCTTC.

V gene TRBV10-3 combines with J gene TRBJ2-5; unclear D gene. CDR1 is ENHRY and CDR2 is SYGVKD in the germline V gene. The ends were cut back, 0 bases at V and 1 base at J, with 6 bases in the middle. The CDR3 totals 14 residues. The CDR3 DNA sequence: TGTGCCATCAGTGAGTCTCTCGTCCAAGAGACCCAGTACTTC. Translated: CAISESLVQETQYF.

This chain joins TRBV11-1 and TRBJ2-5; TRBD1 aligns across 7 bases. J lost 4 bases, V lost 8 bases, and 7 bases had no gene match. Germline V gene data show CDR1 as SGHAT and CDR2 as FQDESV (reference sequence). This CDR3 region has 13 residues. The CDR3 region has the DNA TGTGCCAGCGGCACAGGGGAGAGAGAGACCCAGTACTTC. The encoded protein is CASGTGERETQYF.

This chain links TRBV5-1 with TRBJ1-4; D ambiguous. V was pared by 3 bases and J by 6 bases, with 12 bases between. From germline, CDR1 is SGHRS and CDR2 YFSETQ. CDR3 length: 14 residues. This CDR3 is CASSSNGDDEKLFF. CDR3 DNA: TGCGCCAGCAGCTCCAACGGGGATGATGAAAAACTGTTTTTT.

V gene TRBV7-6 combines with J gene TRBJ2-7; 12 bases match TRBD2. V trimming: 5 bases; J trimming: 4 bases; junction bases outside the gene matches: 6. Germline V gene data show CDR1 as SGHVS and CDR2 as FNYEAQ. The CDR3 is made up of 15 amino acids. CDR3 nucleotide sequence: TGTGCCAGCAGCCGCCGACTAGCGGGGGAGTACGAGCAGTACTTC. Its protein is CASSRRLAGEYEQYF.

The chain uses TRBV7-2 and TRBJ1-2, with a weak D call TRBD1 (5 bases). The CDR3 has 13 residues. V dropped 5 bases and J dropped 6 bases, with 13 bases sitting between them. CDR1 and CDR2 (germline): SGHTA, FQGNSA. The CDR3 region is CASSPMRGDGYTF. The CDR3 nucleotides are TGTGCCAGCAGCCCGATGCGGGGCGATGGCTACACCTTC. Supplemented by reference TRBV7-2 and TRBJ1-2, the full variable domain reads GAGVSQSPSNKVTEKGKDVELRCDPISGHTALYWYRQSLGQGLEFLIYFQGNSAPDKSGLPSDRFSAERTGGSVSTLTIQRTQQEDSAVYLCASSPMRGDGYTFGSGTRLTVV.

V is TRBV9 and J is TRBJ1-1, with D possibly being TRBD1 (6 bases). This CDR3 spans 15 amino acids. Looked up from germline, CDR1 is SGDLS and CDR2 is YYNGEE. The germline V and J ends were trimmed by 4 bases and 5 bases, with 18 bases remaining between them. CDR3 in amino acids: CASSQAAGARTEAFF. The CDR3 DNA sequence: TGTGCCAGCAGCCAAGCGGCAGGGGCGCGAACTGAAGCTTTCTTT.

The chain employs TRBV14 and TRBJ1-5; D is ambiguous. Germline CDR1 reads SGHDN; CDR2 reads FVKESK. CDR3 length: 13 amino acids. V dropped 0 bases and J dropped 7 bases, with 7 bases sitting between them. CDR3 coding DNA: TGTGCCAGCAGCCAAGATAGAGCCCAGCCCCAGCATTTT. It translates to CASSQDRAQPQHF.

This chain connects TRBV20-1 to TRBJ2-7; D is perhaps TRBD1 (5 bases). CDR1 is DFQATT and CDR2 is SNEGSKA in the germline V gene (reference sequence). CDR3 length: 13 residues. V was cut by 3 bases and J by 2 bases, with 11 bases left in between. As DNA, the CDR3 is TGCAGTGCTAGTCGTAAACAGGCCTACGAGCAGTACTTC. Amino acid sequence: CSASRKQAYEQYF.

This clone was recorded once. The CDR3 spells CAVARSTYNEQFF. CDR3 coding DNA: TGTGCCGTAGCGCGTTCCACCTACAATGAGCAGTTCTTC. This rearrangement joins TRBV15 to TRBJ2-1; a possible D gene is TRBD2 (5 bases). V lost 11 bases to trimming and J lost 2 bases, with 13 bases between them. This CDR3 is 13 amino acids long. Looked up from germline, CDR1 is LNHNV and CDR2 is YYDKDF (reference sequence).

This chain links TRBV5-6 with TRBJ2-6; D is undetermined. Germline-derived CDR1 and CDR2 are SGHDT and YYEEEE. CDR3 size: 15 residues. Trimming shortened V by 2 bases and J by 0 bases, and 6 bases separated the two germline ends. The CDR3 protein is CASSFLSSGANVLTF. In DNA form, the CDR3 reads TGTGCCAGCAGCTTTCTGTCCTCTGGGGCCAACGTCCTGACTTTC.

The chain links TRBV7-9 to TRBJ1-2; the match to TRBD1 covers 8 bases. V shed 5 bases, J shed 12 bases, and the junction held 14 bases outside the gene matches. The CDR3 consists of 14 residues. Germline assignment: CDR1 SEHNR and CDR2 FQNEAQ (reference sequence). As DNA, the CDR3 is TGTGCCAGCAGCCCGTTGAATGCAGGGGGCTTTGACACCTTC. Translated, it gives CASSPLNAGGFDTF. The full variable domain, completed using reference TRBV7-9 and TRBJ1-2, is DTGVSQNPRHKITKRGQNVTFRCDPISEHNRLYWYRQTLGQGPEFLTYFQNEAQLEKSRLLSDRFSAERPKGSFSTLEIQRTEQGDSAMYLCASSPLNAGGFDTFGSGTRLTVV.

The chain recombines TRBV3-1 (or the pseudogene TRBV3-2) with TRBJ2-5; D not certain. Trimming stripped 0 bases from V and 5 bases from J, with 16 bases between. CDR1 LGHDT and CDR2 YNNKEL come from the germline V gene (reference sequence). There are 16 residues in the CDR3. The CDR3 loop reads CASSQDGLGERETQYF. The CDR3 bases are TGTGCCAGCAGCCAAGATGGGTTAGGAGAACGCGAGACCCAGTACTTC.

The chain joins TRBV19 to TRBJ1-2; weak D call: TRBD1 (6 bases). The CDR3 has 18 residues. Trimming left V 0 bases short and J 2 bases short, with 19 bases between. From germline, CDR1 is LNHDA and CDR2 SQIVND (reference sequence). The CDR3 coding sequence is TGTGCCAGTAGTATAGATCTGAAGGGGCACAGGGACAACTATGGCTACACCTTC. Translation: CASSIDLKGHRDNYGYTF.

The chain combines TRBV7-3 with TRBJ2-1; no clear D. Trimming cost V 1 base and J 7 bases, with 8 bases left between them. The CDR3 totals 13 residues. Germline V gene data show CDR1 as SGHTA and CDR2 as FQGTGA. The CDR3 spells CASSLSRQNEQFF. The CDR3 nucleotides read TGTGCCAGCAGCTTAAGCAGGCAGAATGAGCAGTTCTTC.

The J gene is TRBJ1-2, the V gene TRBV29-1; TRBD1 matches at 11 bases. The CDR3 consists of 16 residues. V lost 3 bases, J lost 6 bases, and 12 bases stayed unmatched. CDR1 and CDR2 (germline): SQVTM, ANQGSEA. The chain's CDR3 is CSVDVSGTGGWNGYTF. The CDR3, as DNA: TGCAGCGTTGACGTATCTGGGACAGGGGGTTGGAATGGCTACACCTTC.

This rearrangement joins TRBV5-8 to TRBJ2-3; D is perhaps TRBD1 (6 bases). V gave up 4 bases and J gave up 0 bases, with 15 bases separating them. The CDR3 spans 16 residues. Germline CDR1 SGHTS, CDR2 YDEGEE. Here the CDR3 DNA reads TGTGCCAGCAGCCCGTCTGGGACATCTAGCACAGATACGCAGTATTTT. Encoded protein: CASSPSGTSSTDTQYF.